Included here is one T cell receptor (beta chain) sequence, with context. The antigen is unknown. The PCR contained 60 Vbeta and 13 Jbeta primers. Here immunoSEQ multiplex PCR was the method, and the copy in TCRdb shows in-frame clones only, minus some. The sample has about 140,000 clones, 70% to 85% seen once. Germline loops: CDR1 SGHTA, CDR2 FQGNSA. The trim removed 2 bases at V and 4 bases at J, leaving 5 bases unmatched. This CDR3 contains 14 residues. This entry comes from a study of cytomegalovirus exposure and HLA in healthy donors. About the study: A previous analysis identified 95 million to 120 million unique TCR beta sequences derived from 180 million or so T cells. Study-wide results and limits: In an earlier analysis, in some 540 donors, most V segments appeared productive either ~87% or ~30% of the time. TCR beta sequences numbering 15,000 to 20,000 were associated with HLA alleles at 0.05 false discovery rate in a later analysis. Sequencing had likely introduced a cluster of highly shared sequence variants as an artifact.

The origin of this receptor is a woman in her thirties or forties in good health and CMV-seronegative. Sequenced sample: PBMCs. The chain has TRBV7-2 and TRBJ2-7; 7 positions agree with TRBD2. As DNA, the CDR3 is TGTGCCAGCAGCTTAAGCCTAGCGGATTACGAGCAGTACTTC. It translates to CASSLSLADYEQYF.